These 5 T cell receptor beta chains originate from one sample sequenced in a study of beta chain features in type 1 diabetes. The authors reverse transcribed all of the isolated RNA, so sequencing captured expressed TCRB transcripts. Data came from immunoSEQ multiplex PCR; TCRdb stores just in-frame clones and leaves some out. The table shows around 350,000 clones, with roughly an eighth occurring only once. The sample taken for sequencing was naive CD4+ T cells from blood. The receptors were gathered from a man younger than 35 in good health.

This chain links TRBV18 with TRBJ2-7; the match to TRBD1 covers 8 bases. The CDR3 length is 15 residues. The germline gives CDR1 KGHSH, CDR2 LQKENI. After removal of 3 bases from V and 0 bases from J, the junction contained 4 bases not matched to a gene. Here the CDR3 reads CASSPGQGLSYEQYF. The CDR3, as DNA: TGTGCCAGCTCACCTGGACAGGGTCTCTCCTACGAGCAGTACTTC.

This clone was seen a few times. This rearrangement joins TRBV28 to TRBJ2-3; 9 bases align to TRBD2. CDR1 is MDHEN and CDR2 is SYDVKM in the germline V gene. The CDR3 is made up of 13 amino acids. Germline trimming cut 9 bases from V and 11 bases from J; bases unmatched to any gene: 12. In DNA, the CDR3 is TGTGCCAGTTGTACGTGGCGGGGGGGTCGGCAGTATTTT. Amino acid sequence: CASCTWRGGRQYF.

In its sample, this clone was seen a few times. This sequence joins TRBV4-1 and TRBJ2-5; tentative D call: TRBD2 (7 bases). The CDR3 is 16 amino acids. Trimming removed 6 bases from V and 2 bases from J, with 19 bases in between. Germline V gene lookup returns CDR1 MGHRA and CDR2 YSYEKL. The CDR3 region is CASRDGRGSRQETQYF. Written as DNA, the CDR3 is TGCGCCAGCAGGGATGGGAGGGGGTCGAGACAAGAGACCCAGTACTTC.

This chain's CDR3 is CATSTDRGPNYGYTF. In DNA, the CDR3 is TGTGCCACCAGCACTGACAGGGGCCCTAACTATGGCTACACCTTC. V gene TRBV15 combines with J gene TRBJ1-2, with TRBD1 matching 8 bases. The CDR3 runs 15 residues. The V gene end was trimmed by 4 bases and the J gene end by 0 bases; junction bases not matched to a gene: 4. Germline V gene data show CDR1 as LNHNV and CDR2 as YYDKDF (reference sequence).

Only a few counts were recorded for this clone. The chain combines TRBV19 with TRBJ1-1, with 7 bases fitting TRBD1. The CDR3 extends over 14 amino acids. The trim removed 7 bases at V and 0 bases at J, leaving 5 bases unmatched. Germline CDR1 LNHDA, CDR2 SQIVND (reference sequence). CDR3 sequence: CASTPTGMNTEAFF. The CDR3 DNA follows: TGTGCCAGTACCCCGACAGGGATGAACACTGAAGCTTTCTTT.